A single sample gave rise to the 2 T cell receptor beta chains below, sequenced in a study of T-cell reconstitution after alpha-beta-depleted transplantation in children. It was with unique molecular identifiers that the TCRbeta library was prepared. TCRdb reprocessed the PCR reads with MiXCR, giving one entry per CDR3 protein. The sample has a few hundred thousand distinct CDR3 sequences; approximately 41% are singletons. The source was PBMCs, collected before TCRalphabeta/CD19-depleted stem cell transplant. These receptors originate from a girl aged 2 to 9 with aplastic anemia, due to receive a stem cell transplant.

This clonotype was counted a few times. This rearrangement joins TRBV5-1 to TRBJ1-4, with 7 nucleotides matching TRBD1. The germline gives CDR1 SGHRS, CDR2 YFSETQ. The CDR3 is 14 amino acids. Trimming at V came to 4 bases and at J to 8 bases, leaving 8 bases not matched to a gene. The chain's CDR3 is CASSVGTEGEKLFF. The CDR3 DNA follows: TGCGCCAGCAGCGTCGGGACAGAAGGAGAAAAACTGTTTTTT. The whole variable domain, filled in from reference TRBV5-1 and TRBJ1-4, reads KAGVTQTPRYLIKTRGQQVTLSCSPISGHRSVSWYQQTPGQGLQFLFEYFSETQRNKGNFPGRFSGRQFSNSRSEMNVSTLELGDSALYLCASSVGTEGEKLFFGSGTQLSVL.

In regard to this clonotype: This could be a read error, since a much larger clone is one nucleotide away. The chain couples TRBV12-3 or TRBV12-4 to TRBJ2-2; 8 nucleotides line up with TRBD2. The CDR3 is made up of 15 amino acids. The CDR3, as DNA: TGTGCCAGCAGCACGGGACTAGTTAACACCGGGGAGCTGGTTTTT. Its protein product is CASSTGLVNTGELVF.